This TCR beta chain is drawn from a study of siplizumab effects on memory and regulatory T cells. Findings of the study overall: The naive T cell population seemed more diverse than memory cells and seemed a major contributor to the alloresponse.

Profiling relied on immunoSEQ multiplex PCR, and the TCRdb table lists in-frame clones only, not all of them. The table includes approximately 14,000 clones, around 41% detected once. The authors cocultured the mixed lymphocyte reaction cells at 37 degrees C for approximately six days. This clone ranks as medium-sized (0.01 to 0.1%). The target antigen is unknown. Other DNA sequences in the same sample also yield this CDR3. The germline V gene has CDR1 LNHNV and CDR2 YYDKDF (reference sequence). With 3 bases removed from V and 0 bases from J, the gap between germline ends came to 12 bases. CDR3 length: 15 amino acids.

The sequence came from a human donor in good health; the cells came from an allogeneic mixed lymphocyte reaction. Some clones in this sample may be carry-over from other donors' samples. Source material: CFSE-low (dividing) CD4+ T cells sorted from an allogeneic mixed lymphocyte reaction. The chain employs TRBV15 and TRBJ2-7, with a tentative D call TRBD2 (6 bases). As DNA, the CDR3 is TGTGCCACCAGCAGGGAACGGGGGACCTCCTACGAGCAGTACTTC. This codes for CATSRERGTSYEQYF.